This is a list of T cell receptor beta chains from one sample in a study of shared clonotypes between healthy human individuals. Repertoires were generated with immunoSEQ multiplex PCR, while TCRdb's copy carries only in-frame clones and drops some. The repertoire consists of a few million clones, with around 95% occurring once and the leading ten covering more than 1.5%. Sequenced input: naive CD8+ T cells from PBMCs. The receptor source for this set is a man younger than 35 in good health. Some clones in this sample may be carry-over from other donors' samples. The CDR3 runs from the conserved cysteine through the conserved F or W. A D gene is named only where the DNA matches it firmly. Clone size is shown for a subset of rows, as once, few, many or a class of expanded clone.

clone_size,j_call,v_call,d_call,cdr3_aa,cdr3_nt
.,TRBJ2-1,TRBV9,TRBD2,CASSVTRTSGSRNEQFF,TGTGCCAGCAGCGTGACAAGGACTAGCGGGAGTCGCAATGAGCAGTTCTTC
.,TRBJ2-5,TRBV7-3,.,CASSSGDSSSETQYF,TGTGCCAGCAGCTCGGGGGACTCCTCGTCGGAGACCCAGTACTTC
.,TRBJ1-1,TRBV7-9,TRBD1,CASSPQGATEAFF,TGTGCCAGCAGCCCACAGGGGGCCACTGAAGCTTTCTTT
.,TRBJ2-7,TRBV30,.,CAWSVEEGIYEQYF,TGTGCCTGGAGTGTAGAAGAGGGGATATACGAGCAGTACTTC
.,TRBJ2-7,TRBV14,.,CASSHEGLYEQYF,TGTGCCAGCAGCCACGAGGGGCTCTACGAGCAGTACTTC
once,TRBJ2-3,TRBV29-1,.,CSAAIAATTDTQYF,TGCAGCGCAGCAATAGCGGCCACCACAGATACGCAGTATTTT
.,TRBJ2-7,TRBV13,TRBD1,CASSSSPGQGAYEQYF,TGTGCCAGCAGCTCAAGTCCGGGACAGGGGGCCTACGAGCAGTACTTC
.,TRBJ1-2,TRBV29-1,.,CSVGPGEGGYTF,TGCAGCGTTGGCCCCGGAGAAGGGGGCTACACCTTC
.,TRBJ2-7,TRBV19,.,CASSHKTGREGYEQYF,TGTGCCAGTAGTCACAAGACAGGCCGAGAGGGATACGAGCAGTACTTC
.,TRBJ2-3,TRBV4-1,TRBD1,CASSPGQGTWLDTQYF,TGCGCCAGCAGCCCCGGACAGGGAACGTGGCTAGATACGCAGTATTTT
.,TRBJ2-7,TRBV2,TRBD2,CATKLAGGGFYEQYF,TGTGCCACCAAGCTGGCAGGCGGGGGGTTCTACGAGCAGTACTTC
.,TRBJ2-1,TRBV10-3,.,CAISDEGGIYNEQFF,TGTGCCATCAGTGACGAGGGCGGGATCTACAATGAGCAGTTCTTC
once,TRBJ2-2,TRBV14,.,CASSKTGMANTGELFF,TGTGCCAGTTCAAAAACAGGAATGGCCAACACCGGGGAGCTGTTTTTT
.,TRBJ2-1,TRBV2,.,CASTQGGLYNEQFF,TGTGCCAGCACCCAAGGTGGACTCTACAATGAGCAGTTCTTC
.,TRBJ2-5,TRBV4-1,.,CASSHIFQETQYF,TGCGCCAGCAGCCATATCTTCCAAGAGACCCAGTACTTC
.,TRBJ2-5,TRBV7-6,TRBD2,CASSLASREGETQYF,TGTGCCAGCAGCTTAGCATCCAGGGAGGGGGAGACCCAGTACTTC
.,TRBJ2-5,TRBV6-1,.,CASSVFGLEETQYF,TGTGCCAGCAGTGTTTTTGGGTTGGAGGAGACCCAGTACTTC
.,TRBJ1-2,TRBV29-1,.,CSVNLRGYGYTF,TGCAGCGTTAACTTGAGAGGGTATGGCTACACCTTC
.,TRBJ2-5,TRBV14,.,CASSGMRRETQYF,TGTGCCAGCAGCGGAATGCGTCGGGAGACCCAGTACTTC
.,TRBJ2-3,TRBV6-1,.,CASSEYALATDTQYF,TGTGCCAGCAGTGAATATGCCCTCGCCACAGATACGCAGTATTTT
.,TRBJ2-5,TRBV13,TRBD1,CASSSRDRAQETQYF,TGTGCCAGCAGCTCCCGGGACAGGGCCCAAGAGACCCAGTACTTC
.,TRBJ2-7,TRBV13,TRBD1,CATRGQGRDAYEQYF,TGTGCCACTCGCGGACAGGGGCGGGATGCCTACGAGCAGTACTTC
.,TRBJ1-1,TRBV19,.,CATLLGGGSTEAFF,TGTGCCACCCTCTTAGGCGGAGGGAGCACTGAAGCTTTCTTT
.,TRBJ2-1,TRBV16,.,CASSHEYNEQFF,TGTGCCAGCAGCCACGAGTACAATGAGCAGTTCTTC
.,TRBJ2-1,TRBV9,TRBD2,CASSVLAGENEQFF,TGTGCCAGCAGCGTACTAGCGGGAGAGAATGAGCAGTTCTTC
.,TRBJ1-5,TRBV19,.,CASSFSSNQPQHF,TGTGCCAGTAGTTTCAGTAGCAATCAGCCCCAGCATTTT
once,TRBJ1-1,TRBV11-2,TRBD1,CASSRSPQGAKGTEAFF,TGTGCCAGCAGCCGCAGTCCACAGGGGGCAAAAGGGACTGAAGCTTTCTTT
.,TRBJ2-7,TRBV14,.,CASRNSGLYEQYF,TGTGCCAGCAGGAACAGCGGGCTATACGAGCAGTACTTC
.,TRBJ1-4,TRBV7-2,.,CASSLHYNEKLFF,TGTGCCAGCAGCTTACACTATAATGAAAAACTGTTTTTT
.,TRBJ2-1,TRBV7-2,.,CASSLTGNSYNEQFF,TGTGCCAGCAGCTTAACGGGCAATTCCTACAATGAGCAGTTCTTC
.,TRBJ2-1,TRBV2,.,CASSMGQGKFF,TGTGCCAGCAGCATGGGGCAGGGAAAGTTCTTC
.,TRBJ2-1,TRBV19,TRBD2,CASSPGLSYNEQFF,TGTGCCAGTAGTCCGGGACTATCCTACAATGAGCAGTTCTTC
.,TRBJ2-3,TRBV4-1,.,CASSQTHGFQIMDTQYF,TGCGCCAGCAGCCAGACCCACGGCTTCCAGATCATGGATACGCAGTATTTT
.,TRBJ1-2,TRBV27,.,CASSLGAMGYGYTF,TGTGCCAGCAGTTTGGGGGCGATGGGGTATGGCTACACCTTC
.,TRBJ2-1,TRBV4-3,TRBD1,CASSPLQGGEQFF,TGCGCCAGCAGCCCTTTACAGGGGGGTGAGCAGTTCTTC
.,TRBJ2-1,TRBV14,.,CASSQYVAPKEQFF,TGTGCCAGCAGCCAATACGTCGCACCGAAGGAGCAGTTCTTC
once,TRBJ2-5,TRBV11-2,.,CASSFTGIQETQYF,TGTGCCAGCAGCTTTACAGGTATCCAAGAGACCCAGTACTTC
.,TRBJ2-5,TRBV7-9,TRBD1,CASSLDREETQYF,TGTGCCAGCAGCCTGGACAGGGAAGAGACCCAGTACTTC
.,TRBJ1-2,TRBV19,.,CASSVQPWSAYGYTF,TGTGCCAGTAGTGTGCAGCCCTGGTCGGCCTATGGCTACACCTTC
once,TRBJ2-1,TRBV9,.,CASSPLSGRGSPYNEQFF,TGTGCCAGCAGCCCTCTCTCTGGCAGGGGATCACCCTACAATGAGCAGTTCTTC